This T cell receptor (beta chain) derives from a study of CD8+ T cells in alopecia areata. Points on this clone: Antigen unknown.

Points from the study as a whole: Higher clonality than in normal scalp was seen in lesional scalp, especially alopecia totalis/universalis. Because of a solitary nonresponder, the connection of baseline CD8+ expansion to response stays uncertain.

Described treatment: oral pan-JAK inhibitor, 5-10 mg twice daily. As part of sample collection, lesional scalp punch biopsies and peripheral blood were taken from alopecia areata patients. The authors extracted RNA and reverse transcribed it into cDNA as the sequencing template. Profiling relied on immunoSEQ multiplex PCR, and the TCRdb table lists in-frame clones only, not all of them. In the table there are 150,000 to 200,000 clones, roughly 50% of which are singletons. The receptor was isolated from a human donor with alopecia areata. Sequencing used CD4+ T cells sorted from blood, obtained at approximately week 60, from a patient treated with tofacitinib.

The DNA of the CDR3 is TGCAGCGTCCAGGGGGGACCCTACGAGCAGTACTTC. Its protein is CSVQGGPYEQYF. This chain uses TRBV29-1 with TRBJ2-7, with D tentatively TRBD1 (7 bases). CDR3 length: 12 amino acids. Germline V CDR1 and CDR2: SQVTM, ANQGSEA. V shed 6 bases and J shed 2 bases, with 11 bases lying between them.